The 21 T cell receptor beta chains in this list originate from one sample, sequenced in a study of T cells in Graves' hyperthyroidism and ophthalmopathy. The CDR3 regions of TCR beta were amplified from RNA transcripts. RT-PCR in the first round (using the HTBI primer set) targeted the TCR CDR3. TCRdb re-derived calls from the multiplex PCR reads in MiXCR, one entry per CDR3 protein. The profile shows about 400,000 distinct CDR3 sequences, just under 25% of them singletons. Specimen: blood. All receptors derive from a man in his forties or fifties with Graves' hyperthyroidism.

This clonotype was observed a few times. The V call is TRBV5-1, the J call TRBJ1-1; 8 nucleotides match TRBD1. V was pared by 5 bases and J by 6 bases, with 9 bases of the junction left unmatched. The CDR3 contains 14 residues. The germline V gene has CDR1 SGHRS and CDR2 YFSETQ. The CDR3 sequence: CASSSQGAGSEAFF. The CDR3 coding sequence is TGCGCCAGCAGTTCTCAGGGGGCGGGATCTGAAGCTTTCTTT. Drawing the rest from reference TRBV5-1 and TRBJ1-1, the complete variable domain is KAGVTQTPRYLIKTRGQQVTLSCSPISGHRSVSWYQQTPGQGLQFLFEYFSETQRNKGNFPGRFSGRQFSNSRSEMNVSTLELGDSALYLCASSSQGAGSEAFFGQGTRLTVV.

The rearrangement links TRBV2 to TRBJ2-5; perhaps TRBD2 as D (6 bases). In germline, CDR1 is SNHLY, CDR2 FYNNEI. The length of the CDR3 is 15 residues. Between the trimmed V and J ends, which lost 5 bases and 5 bases, there was a span of 18 bases. As DNA, the CDR3 is TGTGCCAGCAGTTACTCGAGGCTAGCGCGGGAGACCCAGTACTTC. This translates into CASSYSRLARETQYF. Combining the CDR3 with reference TRBV2 and TRBJ2-5 gives the whole variable domain EPEVTQTPSHQVTQMGQEVILRCVPISNHLYFYWYRQILGQKVEFLVSFYNNEISEKSEIFDDQFSVERPDGSNFTLKIRSTKLEDSAMYFCASSYSRLARETQYFGPGTRLLVL.

This clonotype showed up just a few times. The chain links TRBV14 to TRBJ2-7; D could derive from TRBD1 or TRBD2 (5 bases each). Looked up from germline, CDR1 is SGHDN and CDR2 is FVKESK. This CDR3 has 14 residues. V was cut by 3 bases and J by 2 bases, with 11 bases left in between. The CDR3 reads CASSQWDGAYEQYF. The DNA for the CDR3 is TGTGCCAGCAGCCAGTGGGACGGAGCCTACGAGCAGTACTTC.

This clonotype has only a few counts. This sequence joins TRBV5-1 and TRBJ2-1; possibly TRBD1 for D (5 bases). Germline CDR1 and CDR2: SGHRS and YFSETQ. The V end was cut by 6 bases, the J end by 5 bases, with 12 bases between. This CDR3 spans 13 amino acids. The CDR3 nucleotides read TGCGCCAGCACCCAGGGCCCTGACAATGAGCAGTTCTTC. This sequence encodes CASTQGPDNEQFF.

This clonotype was counted at least ten times. The rearrangement joins TRBV7-3 to TRBJ2-1; 14 bases map to TRBD2. V lost 1 base, J lost 6 bases, and 8 bases stayed unmatched. CDR3 size: 18 residues. From germline, CDR1 is SGHTA and CDR2 FQGTGA. The CDR3 loop reads CASSLKGPGTSGSNEQFF. CDR3 DNA sequence: TGTGCCAGCAGCTTAAAGGGCCCCGGGACTAGCGGGAGCAATGAGCAGTTCTTC.

This clonotype was detected many times. This rearrangement joins TRBV6-1 to TRBJ1-2; D not resolved. The CDR3 is 13 amino acids. Trimming left V 4 bases short and J 4 bases short, with 10 bases between. CDR1 MNHNS and CDR2 SASEGT come from the germline V gene. The CDR3 protein is CASSAVGGYGYTF. DNA for the CDR3: TGTGCCAGCAGTGCAGTGGGAGGCTATGGCTACACCTTC.

The chain couples TRBV29-1 to TRBJ2-1, with 8 nucleotides matching TRBD2. Germline V lookup: CDR1 SQVTM, CDR2 ANQGSEA. J was trimmed by 5 bases and V by 3 bases; bases with no gene match: 6. This CDR3 contains 14 residues. The CDR3 is CSVETGGGNNEQFF. The CDR3 nucleotides read TGCAGCGTTGAGACGGGGGGGGGTAACAATGAGCAGTTCTTC.

This clonotype was detected many times. This chain links TRBV18 with TRBJ2-2, with D possibly matching TRBD2 (6 bases). Trimming took 1 base from V and 2 from J, leaving 11 bases between them. The CDR3 covers 16 residues. Germline values: CDR1 KGHSH, CDR2 LQKENI. The CDR3 sequence: CASSPHPSANTGELFF. In DNA, the CDR3 is TGTGCCAGCTCACCACACCCTAGCGCTAACACCGGGGAGCTGTTTTTT.

This chain uses TRBV20-1 with TRBJ2-3, with TRBD2 matching over 9 bases. Germline lookup yields CDR1 DFQATT and CDR2 SNEGSKA (reference sequence). CDR3 length equals 18 residues. With V trimmed by 5 bases and J by 0 bases, 15 bases remained unmatched. The CDR3 region is CSAAPLAGWGASTDTQYF. CDR3 DNA: TGCAGTGCTGCCCCTCTAGCGGGATGGGGGGCTAGCACAGATACGCAGTATTTT.

This chain links TRBV6-2 or TRBV6-3 with TRBJ2-1; 12 bases are a match to TRBD2. With 5 bases clipped from V and 10 bases from J, the junction kept 6 bases outside the gene matches. Germline values: CDR1 MNHEY, CDR2 SVGEGT. The CDR3 runs to 14 residues. The CDR3 protein is CASSPLAGGREQFF. The CDR3 bases are TGTGCCAGCAGTCCACTAGCGGGAGGACGGGAGCAGTTCTTC.

This clonotype showed up many times. The rearrangement joins TRBV3-1 to TRBJ2-1; unclear D gene. Trimming took off 4 bases at V and 8 bases at J, with 12 bases between the two ends. The CDR3 consists of 13 residues. CDR1 is LGHDT, CDR2 YNNKEL, per germline (reference sequence). CDR3 DNA sequence: TGTGCCAGCAGCCTAAGGACCGTGCATGAGCAGTTCTTC. This encodes CASSLRTVHEQFF.

J is TRBJ2-7 and V is TRBV7-9; no reliable D call. Per the germline V gene, CDR1 is SEHNR and CDR2 is FQNEAQ (reference sequence). V was clipped by 5 bases and J by 3 bases, with 8 bases between them. The CDR3 loop spans 12 amino acids. In DNA, the CDR3 is TGTGCCAGCAGCCCAACCCACTACGAGCAGTACTTC. Protein sequence: CASSPTHYEQYF.

V and J are TRBV4-2 and TRBJ2-6; the D is unclear. CDR1 and CDR2 from the germline V gene are LGHNA and YNFKEQ. Trimming took off 2 bases at V and 0 bases at J, with 8 bases between the two ends. There are 16 residues in the CDR3. The DNA of the CDR3 is TGTGCCAGCAGCCAAACAGTGGGCTCTGGGGCCAACGTCCTGACTTTC. Translating it yields CASSQTVGSGANVLTF.

The J gene is TRBJ2-3, the V gene TRBV18, with D unresolved. This CDR3 comprises 13 residues. CDR1 is KGHSH, CDR2 LQKENI, per germline. The V and J ends lost 2 bases and 5 bases respectively, with 8 bases between them. The CDR3 reads CASSPGSQDTQYF. CDR3 DNA sequence: TGTGCCAGCTCACCAGGCTCACAAGATACGCAGTATTTT. The full variable domain, with the rest looked up from reference TRBV18 and TRBJ2-3, is NAGVMQNPRHLVRRRGQEARLRCSPMKGHSHVYWYRQLPEEGLKFMVYLQKENIIDESGMPKERFSAEFPKEGPSILRIQQVVRGDSAAYFCASSPGSQDTQYFGPGTRLTVL.

This chain uses TRBV9 with TRBJ2-7, with 9 positions matching TRBD1. Germline V gives CDR1 SGDLS, CDR2 YYNGEE. CDR3 length: 14 amino acids. J was trimmed by 3 bases and V by 4 bases; bases with no gene match: 5. CDR3 loop: CASSPWTGDYEQYF. DNA of the CDR3: TGTGCCAGCAGCCCCTGGACAGGGGACTACGAGCAGTACTTC.

This chain links TRBV7-2 with TRBJ2-7; possibly TRBD2 for D (6 bases). CDR1 SGHTA and CDR2 FQGNSA come from the germline V gene. The CDR3 loop spans 15 amino acids. The V gene lost 3 bases and the J gene lost 2 bases, with 14 bases spanning the gap. CDR3 sequence: CASSFSGLQTYEQYF. The DNA of the CDR3 is TGTGCCAGCAGCTTTAGCGGCCTACAGACCTACGAGCAGTACTTC.

J is TRBJ2-1 and V is TRBV5-6; 10 bases map to TRBD2. This CDR3 has 15 amino acids. The V segment lost 6 bases and the J segment 10 bases; nucleotides outside the gene matches: 13. CDR1 is SGHDT, CDR2 YYEEEE, per germline. DNA for the CDR3: TGTGCCAGCAATATTGGGGCTAGCGGGAGAGGAGAGCAGTTCTTC. It translates to CASNIGASGRGEQFF.

Ten or more counts support this clonotype. The chain uses TRBV11-2 and TRBJ2-2; the D gene is possibly TRBD2 (7 bases). Germline values: CDR1 SGHAT, CDR2 FQNNGV. Trimming took 2 bases from V and 5 from J, leaving 18 bases between them. The CDR3 sequence is 17 residues long. The CDR3, as DNA: TGTGCCAGCAGCTTAAGAGGCGGGGGCCGGGGGACCGGGGAGCTGTTTTTT. Translated: CASSLRGGGRGTGELFF.

This clonotype occurred a few times. CDR3 loop: CASSLEVATQYF. The CDR3 DNA reads as TGTGCCAGCAGCTTAGAGGTGGCGACCCAGTACTTC. The rearrangement uses TRBV11-2 and TRBJ2-5; no definite D call. Germline loops: CDR1 SGHAT, CDR2 FQNNGV. Trimming removed 0 bases at V and 7 bases at J, with 6 bases between. The CDR3 loop spans 12 amino acids. Together with reference TRBV11-2 and TRBJ2-5, the CDR3 gives the full variable domain: EAGVAQSPRYKIIEKRQSVAFWCNPISGHATLYWYQQILGQGPKLLIQFQNNGVVDDSQLPKDRFSAERLKGVDSTLKIQPAKLEDSAVYLCASSLEVATQYFGPGTRLLVL.

There are a few counts of this clonotype. This chain links TRBV12-3 or TRBV12-4 with TRBJ1-3; D is uncertain. The V end was cut by 3 bases, the J end by 7 bases, with 13 bases between. This CDR3 region has 14 residues. CDR3 region: CASSLNGNRNTIYF. The CDR3 DNA follows: TGTGCCAGCAGTTTGAACGGCAATAGGAACACCATATATTTT.

The gene calls are TRBV5-1 and TRBJ2-7; D possibly corresponds to TRBD2 (6 bases). V was clipped by 0 bases and J by 3 bases, with 13 bases between them. The CDR3 spans 15 residues. The germline CDR1 and CDR2 sequences are SGHRS and YFSETQ. CDR3 nucleotides: TGCGCCAGCAGCTTGGCCTCCGGGGGTGGCTACGAGCAGTACTTC. Its translation is CASSLASGGGYEQYF.